This T cell receptor beta chain originates from a study of molecular identifiers for immune sequencing clone quantification (dated by TCRdb to about 2018). A note on the overall study: For a replicate experiment, RNA from 20,000 or 100,000 naive CD8 T cells was divided into five aliquots, of which four were sequenced. This methods study used CD8 T cells to benchmark TCR RNA copy counting and molecular-identifier clustering-based TCR repertoire sequencing (MIDCIRS).

To prepare the library, PCR was applied. TCRdb names Illumina HiSeq 4000 as the instrument used. Preparation of bulk TCR libraries followed a previously described approach, with the TCR primers listed in Table S5. The Qiagen AllPrep DNA/RNA kit was used to purify total RNA. Before any analysis, reads coming from multiple sequencing runs of the same library were combined into one pool. The authors' pipeline ran thus. Reads were retained only if the reads had an exact TCR constant sequence, and the retained reads were trimmed to 150 nt and grouped according to their 12-nt molecular barcodes. Reads inside each barcode group were sub-clustered using a 15% Levenshtein threshold, and a quality-weighted consensus sequence was constructed for each RNA molecule. Non-functional sequences were filtered out, along with any lower-count sequence sitting one edit away from another sequence. Barcode sub-clusters with fewer than 20% of the maximum read count were removed, based on fitting two negative binomial distributions. TCRdb reprocessed the public reads (quality trimming at Q25 with fastp, clone calling with MiXCR) and kept in-frame beta chains. For every CDR3 protein sequence, its rows merge into one entry that carries the most common genes and DNA. What appears here as the V and J calls and clone size reflects TCRdb's work, not the paper's. For this sample there are 88,000 or so distinct CDR3 sequences; roughly 21% appear just once. The top ten hold around 1.1% of the sample.

On this clonotype: The target of this receptor is not known. No much larger clone is present one base from it, and per-base qualities are unavailable.

Here is what the overall study found, with its caveats: Naive libraries contained spiked-in Jurkat TCR RNA (approximately ten copies' worth), which is not part of the donor repertoire. Spiked-in Jurkat TCR RNA equivalent to a single cell was reported to be detectable even among one million naive CD8 T cells. In CMV-specific effector cells, clones with more than 20 RNA copies contained over 99% of molecules, whereas in naive cells such clones contained under 1% of molecules. Modeling estimated 2.5 to 3.5 recovered TCR RNA copies per cell, compared with roughly 10 by digital PCR, which implies around 30% capture efficiency. Identical TCR molecules sharing a barcode could cause highly expanded clone sizes to be underestimated. When barcode sub-clustering was not used, chimeric consensus sequences inflated TCR diversity, with chimeras reaching as high as 47%.

The CDR3 has 17 amino acids, counting the end cysteine and phenylalanine. Just the 51-base CDR3 DNA is kept, in frame starting at base 1. CDR1 and CDR2, looked up from the germline V gene, are MDHEN and SYDVKM. V lost 8 bases and J lost 6 bases; the stretch between them is 26 bases long. Libraries of naive CD8 T cells were generated from roughly 21,000 to 960,000 sorted cells, with 10%, 30% or 50% of the purified RNA used. Naive CD8 T cells were FACS-sorted as CD8+CD4-CCR7+CD45RA+ on a BD FACSAria II into RLT Plus buffer. Detection sensitivity was tested by spiking Jurkat RNA equal to about 10 TCR copies' worth into samples containing 20,000-1,000,000 naive CD8 T cells. CD8 T cells were enriched using RosetteSep CD8+ T Cell Enrichment Cocktail and Ficoll-Paque, and the enriched cells then underwent ACK red cell lysis.

The chain is made from TRBV28 and TRBJ2-1, with the D gene not confidently named. The receptor comes from a human donor in good health. Some libraries in this study had Jurkat cell RNA spiked in. The sample was naive CD8+ T cells from blood, with Jurkat cell RNA spiked in. In light of the paper, this sample's cell subset or site label describes: FACS-sorted CD8+CD4-CCR7+CD45RA+ naive T cells. The CDR3 reads CASALLKGIEHFNEQFF. The DNA reads TGTGCCAGCGCCCTCTTGAAAGGAATCGAACATTTCAATGAGCAGTTCTTC.